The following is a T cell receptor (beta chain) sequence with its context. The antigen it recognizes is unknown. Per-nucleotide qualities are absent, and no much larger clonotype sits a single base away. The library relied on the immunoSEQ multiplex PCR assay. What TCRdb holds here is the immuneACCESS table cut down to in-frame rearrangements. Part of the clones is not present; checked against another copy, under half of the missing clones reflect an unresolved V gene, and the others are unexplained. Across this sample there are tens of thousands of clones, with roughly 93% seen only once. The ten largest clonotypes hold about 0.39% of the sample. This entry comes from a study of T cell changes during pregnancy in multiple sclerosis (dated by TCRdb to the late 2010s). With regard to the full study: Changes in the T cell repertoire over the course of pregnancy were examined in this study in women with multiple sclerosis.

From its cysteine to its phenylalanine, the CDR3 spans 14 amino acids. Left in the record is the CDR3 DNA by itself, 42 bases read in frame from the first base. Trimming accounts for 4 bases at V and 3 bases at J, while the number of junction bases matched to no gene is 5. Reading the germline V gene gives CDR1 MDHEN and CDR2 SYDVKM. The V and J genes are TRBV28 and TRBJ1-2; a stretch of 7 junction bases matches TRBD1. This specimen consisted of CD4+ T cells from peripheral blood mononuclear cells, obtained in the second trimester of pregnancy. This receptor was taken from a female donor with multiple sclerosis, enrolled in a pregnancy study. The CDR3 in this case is CASSSGTAHYGYTF. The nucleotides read TGTGCCAGCAGTTCCGGGACAGCCCACTATGGCTACACCTTC.